Below are 2 T cell receptor beta chains sequenced from a single sample in a study of blood T cells in healthy people across ages (dated by TCRdb to about 2015). The library was produced with 5' RACE. TCRdb records Illumina HiSeq 2500 as the sequencer. A second about 7 to 11 cycle PCR used a sample-barcoded 5' primer and a J-beta primer mix. Using fastp at Q25 and MiXCR, TCRdb reprocessed the public reads and kept productive beta chains. When rows share a CDR3 protein, they turn into one entry using the most common DNA and genes. Counted in this sample were roughly 720,000 distinct CDR3 sequences; roughly 53% of them appeared once. The top ten clones comprise around 40% of the sample. Specimen: blood. Receptor source: a man at least 80 years old in good health.

V gene TRBV24-1 combines with J gene TRBJ1-1, with D tentatively TRBD1 (6 bases). Germline V gene lookup returns CDR1 KGHDR and CDR2 SFDVKD. This CDR3 region has 13 residues. Trimming removed 1 base at V and 12 bases at J, with 14 bases between. CDR3 loop: CATSDFWGALTFF. The CDR3 nucleotides read TGTGCCACCAGTGATTTCTGGGGGGCATTAACTTTCTTT.

The V and J genes are TRBV20-1 and TRBJ1-2, with 12 bases aligning to TRBD1. CDR3 size: 13 residues. In germline, CDR1 is DFQATT, CDR2 SNEGSKA (reference sequence). The ends lost 6 bases at V and 6 bases at J; junction bases unmatched: 5. The CDR3 DNA sequence: TGCAGTGCGGGGACAGGGGGCGCAAATGGCTACACCTTC. Protein sequence: CSAGTGGANGYTF.